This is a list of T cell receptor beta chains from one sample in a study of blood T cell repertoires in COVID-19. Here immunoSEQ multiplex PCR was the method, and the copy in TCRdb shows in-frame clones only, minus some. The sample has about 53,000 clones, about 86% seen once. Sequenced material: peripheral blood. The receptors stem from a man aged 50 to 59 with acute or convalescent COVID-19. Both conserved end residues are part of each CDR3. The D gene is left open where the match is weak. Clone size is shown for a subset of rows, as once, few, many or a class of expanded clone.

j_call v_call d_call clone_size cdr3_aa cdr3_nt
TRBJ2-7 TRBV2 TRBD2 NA CASSEISGLGSSGRNREQYF TGTGCCAGCAGTGAAATCTCCGGGTTGGGCTCTAGCGGGAGGAATAGGGAGCAGTACTTC
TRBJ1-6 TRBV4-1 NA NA CASSQHQDGGNSPLHF TGCGCCAGCAGCCAACACCAGGACGGAGGGAATTCACCCCTCCACTTT
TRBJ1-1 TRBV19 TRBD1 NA CASSIDRGVRAFF TGTGCCAGTAGTATTGACAGGGGAGTTAGGGCTTTCTTT
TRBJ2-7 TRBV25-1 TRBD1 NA CASSARYIGGTGDEQYF TGTGCCAGCAGTGCGCGGTATATCGGAGGGACAGGGGACGAGCAGTACTTC
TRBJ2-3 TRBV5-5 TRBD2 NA CASSHTSGSMTDTQYF TGTGCCAGCAGCCACACTAGCGGGAGCATGACAGATACGCAGTATTTT
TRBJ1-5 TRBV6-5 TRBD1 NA CASRGTGGSQPQHF TGTGCCAGCAGGGGGACAGGAGGGAGTCAGCCCCAGCATTTT
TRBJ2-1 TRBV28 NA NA CASPTQVRDFYYNEQFF TGTGCCAGTCCAACCCAAGTCCGGGACTTTTACTACAATGAGCAGTTCTTC
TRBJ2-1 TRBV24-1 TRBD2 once CATSDPTSGGRNEQFF TGTGCCACCAGTGACCCGACTAGCGGGGGGAGAAATGAGCAGTTCTTC
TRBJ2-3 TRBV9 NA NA CASSVAGRESSDTQYF TGTGCCAGCAGCGTAGCTGGTCGGGAATCGTCAGATACGCAGTATTTT
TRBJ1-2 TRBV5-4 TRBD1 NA CASSLYRGLGYTF TGTGCCAGCAGCTTGTACAGGGGGCTTGGCTACACCTTC
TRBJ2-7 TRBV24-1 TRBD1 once CATSDPRTGGGEQYF TGTGCCACCAGTGATCCACGGACAGGGGGCGGCGAGCAGTACTTC
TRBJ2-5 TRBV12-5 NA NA CASGSPTGGLAGDRETQYF TGTGCTAGTGGTTCGCCGACAGGGGGCCTAGCGGGAGACAGAGAGACCCAGTACTTC
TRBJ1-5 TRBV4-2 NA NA CASSLGETQGQPQHF TGTGCCAGCAGCCTAGGAGAGACTCAAGGTCAGCCCCAGCATTTT
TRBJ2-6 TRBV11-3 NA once CASSPGDQAGANVLTF TGTGCCAGCAGCCCGGGTGACCAAGCTGGGGCCAACGTCCTGACTTTC
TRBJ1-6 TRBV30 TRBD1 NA CAWTGGFNSPLHF TGTGCCTGGACAGGGGGCTTCAATTCACCCCTCCACTTT
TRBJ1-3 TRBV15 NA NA CATSRDIGVSGNTIYF TGTGCCACCAGCAGAGATATAGGAGTCTCTGGAAACACCATATATTTT
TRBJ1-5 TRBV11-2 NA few CASSLGYGGDGQPQHF TGTGCCAGCAGCCTTGGTTATGGAGGTGACGGGCAGCCCCAGCATTTT
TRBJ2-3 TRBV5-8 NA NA CASSFGDTITDTQYF TGTGCCAGCAGCTTCGGGGACACCATCACAGATACGCAGTATTTT
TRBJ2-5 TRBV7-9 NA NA CASSPGLQETQYF TGTGCCAGCAGCCCGGGTTTGCAAGAGACCCAGTACTTC
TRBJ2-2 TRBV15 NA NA CATSRGSPGGPDGELFF TGTGCCACCAGCAGAGGCTCCCCCGGGGGGCCCGACGGGGAGCTGTTTTTT
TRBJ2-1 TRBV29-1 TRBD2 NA CSGLAAFYNEQFF TGCAGCGGACTAGCTGCCTTCTACAATGAGCAGTTCTTC
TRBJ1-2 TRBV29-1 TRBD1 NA CSVEDRVNYGYTF TGCAGCGTTGAGGACAGGGTGAACTATGGCTACACCTTC
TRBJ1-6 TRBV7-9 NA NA CASSPTAEVSPLHF TGTGCCAGCAGCCCAACCGCAGAGGTATCACCCCTCCACTTT
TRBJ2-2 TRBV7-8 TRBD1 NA CALGGDRGHTGELFF TGTGCTTTGGGGGGAGACAGGGGGCATACCGGGGAGCTGTTTTTT
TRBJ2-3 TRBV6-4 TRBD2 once CASSDSRGGSTDTQYF TGTGCCAGCAGTGACTCCCGCGGGGGGTCCACAGATACGCAGTATTTT
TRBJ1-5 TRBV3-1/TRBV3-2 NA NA CASSPDRDQPQHF TGTGCCAGCAGCCCCGACAGAGATCAGCCCCAGCATTTT
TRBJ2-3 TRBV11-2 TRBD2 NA CASSLFLGGSHTDTQYF TGTGCCAGCAGCTTATTTCTCGGGGGGTCCCACACAGATACGCAGTATTTT
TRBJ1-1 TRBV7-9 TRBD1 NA CASSLAAGGWTEAFF TGTGCCAGCAGCTTAGCGGCAGGGGGATGGACTGAAGCTTTCTTT